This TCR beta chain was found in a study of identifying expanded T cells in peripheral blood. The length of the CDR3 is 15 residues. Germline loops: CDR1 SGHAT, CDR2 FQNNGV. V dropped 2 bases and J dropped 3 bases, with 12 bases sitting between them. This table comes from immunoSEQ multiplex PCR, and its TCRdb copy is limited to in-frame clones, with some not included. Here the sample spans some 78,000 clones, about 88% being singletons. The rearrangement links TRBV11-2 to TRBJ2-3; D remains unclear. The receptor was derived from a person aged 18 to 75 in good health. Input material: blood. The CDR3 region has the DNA TGTGCCAGCAGCTTAAATCCCGCTGGAACAGATACGCAGTATTTT. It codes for CASSLNPAGTDTQYF.